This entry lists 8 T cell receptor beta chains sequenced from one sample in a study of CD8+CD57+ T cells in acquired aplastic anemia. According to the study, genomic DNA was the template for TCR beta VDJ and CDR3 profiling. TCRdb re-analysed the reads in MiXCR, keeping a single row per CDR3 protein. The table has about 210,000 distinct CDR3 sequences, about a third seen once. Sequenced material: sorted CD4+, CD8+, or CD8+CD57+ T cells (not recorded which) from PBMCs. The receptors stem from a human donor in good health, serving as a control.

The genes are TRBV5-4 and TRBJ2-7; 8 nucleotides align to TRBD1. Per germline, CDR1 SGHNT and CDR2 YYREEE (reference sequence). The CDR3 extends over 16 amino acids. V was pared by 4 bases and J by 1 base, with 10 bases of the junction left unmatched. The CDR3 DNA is TGTGCCAGCAGCGACGAGGGACAGGCGCTTTCCTACGAGCAGTACTTC. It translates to CASSDEGQALSYEQYF.

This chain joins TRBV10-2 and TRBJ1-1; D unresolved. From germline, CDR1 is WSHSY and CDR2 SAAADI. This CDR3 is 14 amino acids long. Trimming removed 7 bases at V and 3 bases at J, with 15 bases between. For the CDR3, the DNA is TGCGCCAGCATAAAGGGTGGTGGGGACACTGAAGCTTTCTTT. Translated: CASIKGGGDTEAFF.

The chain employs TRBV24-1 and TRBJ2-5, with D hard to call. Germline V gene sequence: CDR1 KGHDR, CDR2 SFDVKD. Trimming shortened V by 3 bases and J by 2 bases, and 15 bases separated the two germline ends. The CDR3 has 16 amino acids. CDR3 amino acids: CATSDVPKGAQETQYF. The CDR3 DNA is TGTGCCACCAGTGATGTTCCGAAGGGTGCGCAAGAGACCCAGTACTTC.

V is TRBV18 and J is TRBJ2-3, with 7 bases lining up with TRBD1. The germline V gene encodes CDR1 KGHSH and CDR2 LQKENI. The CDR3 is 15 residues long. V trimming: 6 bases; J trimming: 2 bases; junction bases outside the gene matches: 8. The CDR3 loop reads CASSEWTGSTDTQYF. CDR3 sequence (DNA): TGTGCCAGCTCCGAATGGACAGGTTCCACAGATACGCAGTATTTT. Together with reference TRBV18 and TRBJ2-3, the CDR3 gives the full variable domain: NAGVMQNPRHLVRRRGQEARLRCSPMKGHSHVYWYRQLPEEGLKFMVYLQKENIIDESGMPKERFSAEFPKEGPSILRIQQVVRGDSAAYFCASSEWTGSTDTQYFGPGTRLTVL.

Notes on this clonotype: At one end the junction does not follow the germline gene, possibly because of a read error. The CDR3 protein is CASSLSLAGNGQFF. In DNA form, the CDR3 reads TGCGCCAGCAGCTTATCACTAGCGGGCAATGGGCAGTTCTTC. This chain links TRBV5-1 with TRBJ2-1, with 9 bases matching TRBD2. The CDR3 spans 14 residues. Germline CDR1 reads SGHRS; CDR2 reads YFSETQ.

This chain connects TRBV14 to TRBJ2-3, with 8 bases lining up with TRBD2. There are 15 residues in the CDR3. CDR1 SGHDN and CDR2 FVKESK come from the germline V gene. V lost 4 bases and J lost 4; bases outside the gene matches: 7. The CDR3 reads CASSPGLGYADTQYF. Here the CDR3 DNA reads TGTGCCAGCAGCCCGGGACTAGGTTATGCAGATACGCAGTATTTT.

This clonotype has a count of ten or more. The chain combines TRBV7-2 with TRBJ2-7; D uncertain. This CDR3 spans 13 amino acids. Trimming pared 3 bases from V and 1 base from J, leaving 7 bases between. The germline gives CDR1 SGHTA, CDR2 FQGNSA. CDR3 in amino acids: CASSLSPSYEQYF. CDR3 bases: TGTGCCAGCAGCTTGTCGCCTTCCTACGAGCAGTACTTC. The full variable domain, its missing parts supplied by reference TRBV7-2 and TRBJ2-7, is GAGVSQSPSNKVTEKGKDVELRCDPISGHTALYWYRQSLGQGLEFLIYFQGNSAPDKSGLPSDRFSAERTGGSVSTLTIQRTQQEDSAVYLCASSLSPSYEQYFGPGTRLTVT.

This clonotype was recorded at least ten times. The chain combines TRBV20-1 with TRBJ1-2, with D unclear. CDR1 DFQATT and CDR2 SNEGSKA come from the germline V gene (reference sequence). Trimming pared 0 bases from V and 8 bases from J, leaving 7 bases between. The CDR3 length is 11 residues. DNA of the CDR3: TGCAGTGCTAGAGATGGGGTCGGCTACACCTTC. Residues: CSARDGVGYTF.